These 22 T cell receptor beta chains share one sample of origin, sequenced in a study of cytomegalovirus exposure and HLA in healthy donors. Both 60 Vbeta primers and 13 Jbeta primers went into the PCR. The protocol was immunoSEQ multiplex PCR, while the TCRdb copy is restricted to in-frame clones and leaves out a portion. Of 150,000 to 200,000 clones listed, 75% to 85% are singletons. Sequencing was done on a sample of PBMCs. The receptor source for this set is a boy between 10 and 17 years old in good health and CMV-seronegative.

The rearrangement uses TRBV5-1 and TRBJ1-1; maybe TRBD1 (6 bases). Trimming pared 4 bases from V and 7 bases from J, leaving 23 bases between. Germline CDR1 and CDR2: SGHRS and YFSETQ. This CDR3 is 16 amino acids long. The CDR3 bases are TGCGCCAGCAGCGGAGGGGGGGCGCGCCCTAGTTTTGAAGCTTTCTTT. It is translated as CASSGGGARPSFEAFF.

The genes are TRBV7-9 and TRBJ2-3; 8 positions agree with TRBD2. Unmatched junction bases numbered 7, after V lost 5 bases and J lost 3 bases. CDR1 is SEHNR, CDR2 FQNEAQ, per germline (reference sequence). The CDR3 sequence is 15 residues long. The CDR3 region has the DNA TGTGCCAGCAGCACCGGGACTAGTAGGACAGATACGCAGTATTTT. Encoded protein: CASSTGTSRTDTQYF.

The CDR3, as DNA: TGTGCCAGCAGGGCAACCAGGGTATGGAACACTGAAGCTTTCTTT. Its translation is CASRATRVWNTEAFF. V gene TRBV6-5 combines with J gene TRBJ1-1; D might be TRBD1 (5 bases). V was cut by 6 bases and J by 1 base, with 15 bases left in between. The length of the CDR3 is 15 residues. Germline V gene sequence: CDR1 MNHEY, CDR2 SVGAGI.

The rearrangement uses TRBV7-2 and TRBJ1-5; D may be TRBD1 (6 bases). Looked up from germline, CDR1 is SGHTA and CDR2 is FQGNSA. The CDR3 consists of 14 residues. V lost 5 bases to trimming and J lost 3 bases, with 11 bases between them. The CDR3 here is CASSRDNVNQPQHF. The CDR3 coding sequence is TGTGCCAGCAGCCGGGACAATGTCAATCAGCCCCAGCATTTT.

CDR3: CASSQDAGVGNTIYF. DNA of the CDR3: TGCGCCAGCAGCCAAGATGCAGGGGTTGGAAACACCATATATTTT. V usage is TRBV4-1 and J usage is TRBJ1-3; D is perhaps TRBD1 (6 bases). This CDR3 has 15 amino acids. V was clipped by 0 bases and J by 3 bases, with 9 bases between them. Per the germline V gene, CDR1 is MGHRA and CDR2 is YSYEKL.

J is TRBJ2-1 and V is TRBV18; a possible D gene is TRBD1 (5 bases). V lost 3 bases, J lost 10 bases, and 10 bases lay in between. The germline V gene has CDR1 KGHSH and CDR2 LQKENI. The CDR3 has 12 residues. The CDR3 sequence is CASSPSGREQFF. The CDR3 region has the DNA TGTGCCAGCTCACCTTCAGGGCGGGAGCAGTTCTTC.

The chain couples TRBV6-5 to TRBJ2-5; a weak D match, TRBD2 (6 bases). Germline V gene data show CDR1 as MNHEY and CDR2 as SVGAGI. Trimming left V 0 bases short and J 7 bases short, with 6 bases between. This CDR3 comprises 12 residues. CDR3 DNA sequence: TGTGCCAGCAGTTACTCCGGGGGGACCCAGTACTTC. Translating gives CASSYSGGTQYF.

The chain uses TRBV9 and TRBJ2-1; TRBD2 matches 12 bases. From germline, CDR1 is SGDLS and CDR2 YYNGEE. The V and J ends lost 0 bases and 4 bases, in that order; junction bases with no gene match: 8. The CDR3 is made up of 18 amino acids. DNA for the CDR3: TGTGCCAGCAGCGTAGGGGGTACTAGCGGGAGGATTTACAATGAGCAGTTCTTC. It codes for CASSVGGTSGRIYNEQFF.

The chain joins TRBV30 to TRBJ2-1; 8 bases are shared with TRBD2. This CDR3 is 19 amino acids long. The germline V gene has CDR1 GTSNPN and CDR2 SVGIG (reference sequence). V lost 1 base to trimming and J lost 7 bases; unmatched junction nucleotides: 21. The CDR3 bases are TGTGCCTGGAGTGCCCCAACTATTTACCGGGGACTAGTGGCTAATGAGCAGTTCTTC. Its translation: CAWSAPTIYRGLVANEQFF.

The chain is built from TRBV4-1 and TRBJ1-5, with 7 nucleotides matching TRBD1. CDR3 length: 15 amino acids. V shed 0 bases and J 7 bases; nucleotides not matched to a gene: 6. Germline V gene data show CDR1 as MGHRA and CDR2 as YSYEKL. In nucleotides, the CDR3 is TGCGCCAGCAGCCAAGATTGGGACAGTGGCCAGCCCCAGCATTTT. This codes for CASSQDWDSGQPQHF.

The genes are TRBV5-6 and TRBJ1-1; D is undetermined. V was clipped by 4 bases and J by 8 bases, with 12 bases between them. From germline, CDR1 is SGHDT and CDR2 YYEEEE. CDR3 length: 12 residues. DNA for the CDR3: TGTGCCAGCAGCGAGCGAGAAAACGAAGCTTTCTTT. It is translated as CASSERENEAFF.

A remark on this clone: Additional DNA sequences in this sample encode the identical CDR3. J is TRBJ2-7 and V is TRBV29-1; D is uncertain. This CDR3 has 11 amino acids. The germline gives CDR1 SQVTM, CDR2 ANQGSEA. Between the trimmed V and J ends, which lost 3 bases and 1 base, there was a span of 4 bases. The CDR3 protein is CSVEESYEQYF. DNA for the CDR3: TGCAGCGTTGAGGAGTCCTACGAGCAGTACTTC.

This clone has only a few counts. The J gene is TRBJ2-2, the V gene TRBV4-1; 7 bases are a match to TRBD2. The CDR3 totals 14 residues. The V segment lost 8 bases and the J segment 6 bases; nucleotides outside the gene matches: 9. Germline V gene sequence: CDR1 MGHRA, CDR2 YSYEKL. CDR3: CASAGREHAGELFF. The CDR3 bases are TGCGCCAGCGCAGGGCGGGAGCACGCCGGGGAGCTGTTTTTT.

V is TRBV10-1 and J is TRBJ1-1; unclear D gene. The CDR3 spans 14 residues. Germline-derived CDR1 and CDR2 are WNHNN and SYGVQD (reference sequence). Trimming left V 0 bases short and J 1 base short, with 6 bases between. The CDR3 loop reads CASSESRENTEAFF. The CDR3 region has the DNA TGCGCCAGCAGTGAGTCGAGGGAGAACACTGAAGCTTTCTTT.

V gene TRBV25-1 combines with J gene TRBJ2-7, with 8 bases matching TRBD1. This CDR3 has 14 residues. Germline CDR1 and CDR2: MGHDK and SYGVNS. The ends lost 3 bases at V and 2 bases at J; junction bases unmatched: 3. The CDR3 loop is CASSDKGQAYEQYF. The CDR3 DNA sequence: TGTGCCAGCAGTGATAAGGGACAGGCCTACGAGCAGTACTTC.

The V call is TRBV5-3, the J call TRBJ1-2; D is perhaps TRBD1 (5 bases). Being an ORF, TRBV5-3 has a function that is uncertain. This CDR3 has 14 amino acids. Trimming removed 0 bases at V and 2 bases at J, with 8 bases between. Written as DNA, the CDR3 is TGTGCCAGAAGCTTGGGGGAGGGGAACTATGGCTACACCTTC. Translated, it gives CARSLGEGNYGYTF.

The CDR3 nucleotides are TGTGCCAGCAGTCTCAGGGGAAACACTGAAGCTTTCTTT. This sequence encodes CASSLRGNTEAFF. V usage is TRBV2 and J usage is TRBJ1-1, with D possibly being TRBD1 (6 bases). Trimming pared 5 bases from V and 2 bases from J, leaving 9 bases between. The CDR3 runs to 13 residues. The germline V gene encodes CDR1 SNHLY and CDR2 FYNNEI.

On this clone itself: A read error may account for a junction end that differs from germline. The CDR3 DNA sequence: TGTGCTAGCAGCTTTCGCTCGGAGGTCCAGACAGATACGCAGTATTTT. It encodes CASSFRSEVQTDTQYF. The genes are TRBV7-7 and TRBJ2-3, with D possibly TRBD2 on 5 matching bases. Germline V gives CDR1 SSHAT, CDR2 FNYEAQ (reference sequence). The CDR3 covers 16 residues.

The rearrangement uses TRBV9 and TRBJ1-1; 9 nucleotides align to TRBD1. The CDR3 spans 15 residues. Germline trimming cut 4 bases from V and 5 bases from J; bases unmatched to any gene: 9. Per germline, CDR1 SGDLS and CDR2 YYNGEE. The CDR3 DNA is TGTGCCAGCAGCACCCCAGGACAGGGGAGGACTGAAGCTTTCTTT. It encodes CASSTPGQGRTEAFF.

This clone was seen only once. The chain combines TRBV6-1 with TRBJ2-1, with TRBD2 matching 14 bases. The ends lost 8 bases at V and 16 bases at J; junction bases unmatched: 16. The CDR3 totals 15 residues. The germline V gene encodes CDR1 MNHNS and CDR2 SASEGT. DNA for the CDR3: TGTGCCAGCCCCCCCGGGACTAGCGGGAGCCGTGGGGACTTCTTC. It encodes CASPPGTSGSRGDFF.

J is TRBJ1-6 and V is TRBV30, with 10 bases identical to TRBD1. The germline CDR1 and CDR2 sequences are GTSNPN and SVGIG (reference sequence). V lost 3 bases to trimming and J lost 3 bases; unmatched junction nucleotides: 2. This CDR3 has 15 residues. The DNA of the CDR3 is TGTGCCTGGAGCCGGACAGGGGGCTATAATTCACCCCTCCACTTT. It yields the protein CAWSRTGGYNSPLHF.

This chain links TRBV7-2 with TRBJ2-5, with TRBD2 matching 8 bases. The J call is uncertain, as TRBJ2-7 better fits the DNA end. From germline, CDR1 is SGHTA and CDR2 FQGNSA. The CDR3 runs to 15 residues. The DNA of the CDR3 is TGTGCCAGCAGCTTAATAGCGGGGTCGGCCTACGAGCAGTACTTC. Translating gives CASSLIAGSAYEQYF.